Sequencing of this T cell receptor (beta chain) was carried out in a study of beta chain features in type 1 diabetes. CD4+ naive, central memory, regulatory and stem cell-like memory cells were sorted via CD45RO/CCR7/CD25/CD127/CD95/CD27. Since all of the isolated RNA was reverse transcribed, expressed TCRB transcripts were what got sequenced. TCRdb's copy holds only in-frame clones and misses some; the assay was immunoSEQ multiplex PCR. Counted here are under 300,000 clones, approximately 10% occurring once; the ten biggest clones make up more than 0.015%. The sample holds a few counts of this clone. Its target is unknown. Study results and caveats: All four CD4+ subsets from Type 1 diabetes patients carried moderately but significantly shorter TCRB CDR3s. Short templates might get an advantage during PCR, and this would be equal in patients and controls.

Germline V gene data show CDR1 as SGHTA and CDR2 as FQGNSA. The CDR3 loop spans 17 amino acids. Trimming took 5 bases from V and 0 from J, leaving 19 bases between them. The rearrangement links TRBV7-2 to TRBJ1-1, with D perhaps TRBD1 (6 bases). The source material was naive CD4+ T cells from blood. The clonotype originates from a man between 25 and 39 years old with type 1 diabetes. CDR3 residues: CASSPYGQGNMNTEAFF. The CDR3 coding sequence is TGTGCCAGCAGCCCATACGGGCAGGGGAACATGAACACTGAAGCTTTCTTT.